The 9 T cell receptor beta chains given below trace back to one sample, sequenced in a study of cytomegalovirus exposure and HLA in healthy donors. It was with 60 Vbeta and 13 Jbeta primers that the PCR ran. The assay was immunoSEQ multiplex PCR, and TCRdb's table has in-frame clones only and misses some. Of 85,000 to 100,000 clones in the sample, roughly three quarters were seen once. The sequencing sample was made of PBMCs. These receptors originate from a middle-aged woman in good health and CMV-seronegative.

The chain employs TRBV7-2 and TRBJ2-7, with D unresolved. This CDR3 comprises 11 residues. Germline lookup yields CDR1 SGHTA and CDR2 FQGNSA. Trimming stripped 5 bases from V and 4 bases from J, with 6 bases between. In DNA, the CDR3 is TGTGCCAGCAGCCCCGGGTACGAGCAGTACTTC. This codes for CASSPGYEQYF.

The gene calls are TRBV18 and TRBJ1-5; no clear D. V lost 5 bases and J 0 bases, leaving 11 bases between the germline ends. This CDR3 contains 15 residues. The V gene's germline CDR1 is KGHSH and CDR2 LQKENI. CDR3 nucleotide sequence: TGTGCCAGCTCAACAACCAGTAATAGCAATCAGCCCCAGCATTTT. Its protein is CASSTTSNSNQPQHF.

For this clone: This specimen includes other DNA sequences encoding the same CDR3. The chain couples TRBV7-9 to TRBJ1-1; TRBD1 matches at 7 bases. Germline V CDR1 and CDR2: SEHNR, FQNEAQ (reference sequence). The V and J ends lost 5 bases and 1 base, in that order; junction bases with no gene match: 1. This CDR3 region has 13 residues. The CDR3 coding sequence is TGTGCCAGCAGCCGGACAGGGAACACTGAAGCTTTCTTT. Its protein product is CASSRTGNTEAFF.

CDR3 in amino acids: CASSQLGEGKNTEAFF. The CDR3 DNA is TGTGCCAGCAGCCAGCTAGGTGAGGGAAAGAACACTGAAGCTTTCTTT. The V call is TRBV4-2, the J call TRBJ1-1, with D hard to call. V shed 3 bases and J shed 1 base, with 15 bases lying between them. Germline V lookup: CDR1 LGHNA, CDR2 YNFKEQ. The CDR3 loop spans 16 amino acids.

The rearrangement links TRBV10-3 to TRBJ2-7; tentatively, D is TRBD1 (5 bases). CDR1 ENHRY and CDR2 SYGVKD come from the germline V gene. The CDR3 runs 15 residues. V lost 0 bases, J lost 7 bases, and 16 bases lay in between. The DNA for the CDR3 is TGTGCCATCAGTGAGTCGAACGACAGCCTCGGGGAGCAGTACTTC. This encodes CAISESNDSLGEQYF.

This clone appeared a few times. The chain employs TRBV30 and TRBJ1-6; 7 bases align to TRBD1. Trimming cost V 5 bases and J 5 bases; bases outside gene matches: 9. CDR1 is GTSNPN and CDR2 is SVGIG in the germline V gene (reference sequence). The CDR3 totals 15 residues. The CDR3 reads CAWGPPGQNNSPLHF. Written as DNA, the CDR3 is TGTGCCTGGGGTCCACCGGGACAGAATAATTCACCCCTCCACTTT.

CDR3 in DNA: TGTGCCAGCAGTTTCTCAGTGAACACTGAAGCTTTCTTT. This sequence encodes CASSFSVNTEAFF. The chain links TRBV28 to TRBJ1-1; D remains unclear. This CDR3 has 13 amino acids. Germline CDR1 is MDHEN and CDR2 is SYDVKM. V lost 3 bases to trimming and J lost 0 bases, with 5 bases between them.

The CDR3 reads CASSTGQGRASNYGYTF. CDR3 DNA: TGTGCCAGCAGTACGGGACAGGGTCGAGCTTCTAACTATGGCTACACCTTC. The gene calls are TRBV7-9 and TRBJ1-2; 9 nucleotides align to TRBD1. CDR1 SEHNR and CDR2 FQNEAQ come from the germline V gene (reference sequence). The CDR3 covers 17 residues. After removal of 6 bases from V and 0 bases from J, the junction contained 11 bases not matched to a gene.

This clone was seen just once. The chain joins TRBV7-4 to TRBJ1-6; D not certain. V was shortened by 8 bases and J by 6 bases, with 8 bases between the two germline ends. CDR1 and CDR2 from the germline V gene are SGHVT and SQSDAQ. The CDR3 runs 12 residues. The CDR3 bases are TGTGCCAGCGAGCACGCTAATTCACCCCTCCACTTT. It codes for CASEHANSPLHF. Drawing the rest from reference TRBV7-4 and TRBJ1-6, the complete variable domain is GAGVSQSPRYKVAKRGRDVALRCDSISGHVTLYWYRQTLGQGSEVLTYSQSDAQRDKSGRPSGRFSAERPERSVSTLKIQRTEQGDSAVYLCASEHANSPLHFGNGTRLTVT.